A selection of T cell receptor beta chains follows, all from one sample in a study of radiation and T cells in renal cell carcinoma. The assay was immunoSEQ multiplex PCR, and TCRdb's table has in-frame clones only and misses some. The sample records tens of thousands of clones, roughly 80% being singletons. The input for sequencing was blood, taken from a patient whose treatment included radiotherapy and nephrectomy. All receptors come from a woman aged 70-85 years with renal cell carcinoma. CDR3s include the opening cysteine and the closing phenylalanine or tryptophan. The D gene is left open where the match is weak. Clone size is given for some rows only: seen once, a few or many times, or a class if the clone is expanded.

CDR3: CASSDSLANYGYTF
DNA: TGTGCCAGCAGCGACAGCTTAGCTAACTATGGCTACACCTTC
D: -
V: TRBV6-6
size: -
J: TRBJ1-2

CDR3: CASSATGGGYGYTF
DNA: TGTGCCAGCAGCGCAACAGGGGGCGGGTATGGCTACACCTTC
D: TRBD1
V: TRBV7-2
size: -
J: TRBJ1-2

CDR3: CAWSVPGKARTQYF
DNA: TGTGCCTGGAGTGTACCCGGGAAGGCGAGGACGCAGTATTTT
D: -
V: TRBV30
size: -
J: TRBJ2-3

CDR3: CASSEFVGLSNEKLFF
DNA: TGTGCCAGCAGTGAATTCGTCGGCTTATCTAATGAAAAACTGTTTTTT
D: -
V: TRBV25-1
size: -
J: TRBJ1-4

CDR3: CASSESGRVLGGNTIYF
DNA: TGCGCCAGCAGTGAGTCGGGCAGGGTACTTGGTGGAAACACCATATATTTT
D: -
V: TRBV10-2
size: few
J: TRBJ1-3

CDR3: CASSSGRIYEQYF
DNA: TGTGCCAGCAGCTCAGGACGGATCTACGAGCAGTACTTC
D: -
V: TRBV7-9
size: few
J: TRBJ2-7

CDR3: CASSQETGIGYEQYF
DNA: TGCGCCAGCAGCCAAGAGACAGGGATAGGCTACGAGCAGTACTTC
D: TRBD1
V: TRBV4-1
size: -
J: TRBJ2-7

CDR3: CATSGDRVFSNQPQHF
DNA: TGTGCCACCAGCGGGGACCGAGTTTTTAGCAATCAGCCCCAGCATTTT
D: -
V: TRBV15
size: few
J: TRBJ1-5

CDR3: CAWSVRVLNTEAFF
DNA: TGTGCCTGGAGTGTACGCGTACTGAACACTGAAGCTTTCTTT
D: -
V: TRBV30
size: medium-sized
J: TRBJ1-1

CDR3: CASSLAGPVASGNTIYF
DNA: TGTGCCAGCAGCTTAGCGGGCCCCGTAGCCTCTGGAAACACCATATATTTT
D: -
V: TRBV7-2
size: -
J: TRBJ1-3

CDR3: CASSERPYSGNTIYF
DNA: TGTGCCAGCAGTGAACGGCCCTACTCTGGAAACACCATATATTTT
D: -
V: TRBV6-1
size: -
J: TRBJ1-3

CDR3: CASSLAGTGTYEQYF
DNA: TGTGCCAGCAGTTTGGCGGGGACAGGGACCTACGAGCAGTACTTC
D: TRBD1
V: TRBV27
size: -
J: TRBJ2-7

CDR3: CASSEIRSGAGELFF
DNA: TGTGCCAGCAGTGAAATTAGATCCGGGGCCGGGGAGCTGTTTTTT
D: -
V: TRBV2
size: -
J: TRBJ2-2

CDR3: CASSRSPTVTSGNTIYF
DNA: TGTGCCAGCTCACGGTCGCCCACCGTTACTTCTGGAAACACCATATATTTT
D: -
V: TRBV18
size: -
J: TRBJ1-3

CDR3: CASSGPGQGTYSNQPQHF
DNA: TGTGCCAGCAGCGGACCGGGACAGGGTACCTATAGCAATCAGCCCCAGCATTTT
D: TRBD1
V: TRBV7-9
size: few
J: TRBJ1-5

CDR3: CASSLALTGAGNTIYF
DNA: TGTGCCAGCAGCTTAGCGCTGACAGGGGCGGGAAACACCATATATTTT
D: TRBD1
V: TRBV7-2
size: -
J: TRBJ1-3

CDR3: CASTRDREGTYEQYF
DNA: TGTGCCAGCACCCGAGACAGGGAAGGGACCTACGAGCAGTACTTC
D: TRBD1
V: TRBV6-6
size: -
J: TRBJ2-7

CDR3: CASSSGGTYEQYF
DNA: TGTGCCAGCAGTAGCGGGGGAACCTACGAGCAGTACTTC
D: TRBD2
V: TRBV27
size: -
J: TRBJ2-7

CDR3: CASSPDGRETQYF
DNA: TGTGCCAGCAGCCCGGACGGGCGGGAGACCCAGTACTTC
D: -
V: TRBV9
size: -
J: TRBJ2-5

CDR3: CASNQPGSELFF
DNA: TGTGCCAGCAACCAGCCAGGGTCGGAACTGTTTTTT
D: -
V: TRBV6-1
size: few
J: TRBJ1-4

CDR3: CASYDRGAETQYF
DNA: TGTGCCAGTTATGACAGGGGAGCGGAGACCCAGTACTTC
D: TRBD1
V: TRBV19
size: -
J: TRBJ2-5

CDR3: CASSQEGDSTDTQYF
DNA: TGTGCCAGCAGCCAAGAGGGGGATAGCACAGATACGCAGTATTTT
D: -
V: TRBV4-2
size: -
J: TRBJ2-3

CDR3: CASSELVTTGELFF
DNA: TGTGCCAGCAGTGAGCTTGTGACCACCGGGGAGCTGTTTTTT
D: -
V: TRBV2
size: -
J: TRBJ2-2

CDR3: CASSSDTHQPQHF
DNA: TGTGCCAGCTCCTCGGATACTCACCAGCCCCAGCATTTT
D: -
V: TRBV18
size: -
J: TRBJ1-5

CDR3: CAINAGQGKNYGYTF
DNA: TGTGCCATCAACGCAGGACAGGGGAAGAACTATGGCTACACCTTC
D: TRBD1
V: TRBV10-3
size: -
J: TRBJ1-2

CDR3: CASSKERNTEAFF
DNA: TGTGCCAGCAGCAAAGAGAGGAACACTGAAGCTTTCTTT
D: -
V: TRBV21-1
size: -
J: TRBJ1-1

CDR3: CATSLSGGQETQYF
DNA: TGTGCCACCAGTCTTAGCGGGGGGCAAGAGACCCAGTACTTC
D: TRBD2
V: TRBV15
size: -
J: TRBJ2-5

CDR3: CASSEGTDQPQHF
DNA: TGTGCCAGCAGTGAAGGGACAGATCAGCCCCAGCATTTT
D: -
V: TRBV6-1
size: -
J: TRBJ1-5

CDR3: CASSRTGGGYTF
DNA: TGTGCCAGCAGTAGGACAGGGGGCGGCTACACCTTC
D: TRBD1
V: TRBV2
size: -
J: TRBJ1-2

CDR3: CASSFGTGLTGELFF
DNA: TGTGCCAGCAGCTTCGGGACAGGGCTAACCGGGGAGCTGTTTTTT
D: TRBD1
V: TRBV5-4
size: -
J: TRBJ2-2

CDR3: CASSQGAWNGYTF
DNA: TGTGCCAGCAGCCAGGGGGCTTGGAATGGCTACACCTTC
D: -
V: TRBV14
size: -
J: TRBJ1-2

CDR3: CAISESGREYTF
DNA: TGTGCCATCAGTGAGTCAGGGAGGGAGTACACCTTC
D: -
V: TRBV10-3
size: -
J: TRBJ1-2

CDR3: CASSSVANYGYTF
DNA: TGTGCCAGCAGCAGCGTTGCTAACTATGGCTACACCTTC
D: -
V: TRBV27
size: -
J: TRBJ1-2

CDR3: CASSAAGVETQYF
DNA: TGTGCCAGCAGCGCCGCAGGGGTGGAGACCCAGTACTTC
D: -
V: TRBV9
size: -
J: TRBJ2-5

CDR3: CASSSPRGEAFF
DNA: TGTGCCAGCAGTTCCCCTCGGGGTGAAGCTTTCTTT
D: -
V: TRBV6-5
size: -
J: TRBJ1-1

CDR3: CASSLDRVNEQFF
DNA: TGTGCCAGCAGCTTGGACAGGGTCAATGAGCAGTTCTTC
D: TRBD1
V: TRBV7-2
size: -
J: TRBJ2-1

CDR3: CASITGESGTQYF
DNA: TGTGCCAGTATTACCGGGGAAAGCGGGACCCAGTACTTC
D: -
V: TRBV7-8
size: -
J: TRBJ2-5

CDR3: CASSYGGRAFYNEQFF
DNA: TGTGCCAGCAGTTACGGCGGGAGGGCCTTTTACAATGAGCAGTTCTTC
D: TRBD2
V: TRBV6-6
size: -
J: TRBJ2-1

CDR3: CASGTTGNTEAFF
DNA: TGTGCTAGTGGCACGACAGGGAACACTGAAGCTTTCTTT
D: -
V: TRBV12-5
size: -
J: TRBJ1-1

CDR3: CASSPGQGARYGYTF
DNA: TGTGCCAGCTCACCAGGACAGGGGGCGCGGTATGGCTACACCTTC
D: TRBD1
V: TRBV18
size: -
J: TRBJ1-2

CDR3: CASSLESGTYSRSYNEQFF
DNA: TGTGCCAGCAGCTTAGAGTCAGGGACTTATTCCCGCTCCTACAATGAGCAGTTCTTC
D: -
V: TRBV7-9
size: -
J: TRBJ2-1

CDR3: CASSLEGDGYTF
DNA: TGTGCCAGCAGCTTAGAAGGGGACGGCTACACCTTC
D: -
V: TRBV7-6
size: -
J: TRBJ1-2

CDR3: CASSLRLKETQYF
DNA: TGTGCCAGCAGTTTAAGGTTGAAAGAGACCCAGTACTTC
D: -
V: TRBV27
size: once
J: TRBJ2-5

CDR3: CASSPPRGGYTF
DNA: TGTGCCAGCAGCCCCCCCAGGGGGGGCTACACCTTC
D: TRBD1
V: TRBV9
size: -
J: TRBJ1-2

CDR3: CASSQFFGQGGETQYF
DNA: TGCGCCAGCAGCCAGTTTTTCGGACAGGGCGGAGAGACCCAGTACTTC
D: TRBD1
V: TRBV4-1
size: few
J: TRBJ2-5

CDR3: CASSDSSRFTDTQYF
DNA: TGTGCCAGCAGTGACAGTTCCAGGTTCACAGATACGCAGTATTTT
D: -
V: TRBV25-1
size: -
J: TRBJ2-3

CDR3: CASTYLKSGYNEQFF
DNA: TGTGCCAGCACCTACCTAAAGTCGGGTTACAATGAGCAGTTCTTC
D: -
V: TRBV6-5
size: -
J: TRBJ2-1

CDR3: CASTEGASQTYEQYF
DNA: TGTGCCAGCACCGAAGGGGCTAGTCAAACCTACGAGCAGTACTTC
D: -
V: TRBV2
size: -
J: TRBJ2-7

CDR3: CSVDAGPNSYEQYF
DNA: TGCAGCGTTGATGCGGGACCCAACTCCTACGAGCAGTACTTC
D: -
V: TRBV29-1
size: -
J: TRBJ2-7

CDR3: CASRWTDSNSPLHF
DNA: TGTGCCAGCAGGTGGACAGACTCGAATTCACCCCTCCACTTT
D: -
V: TRBV6-1
size: -
J: TRBJ1-6

CDR3: CASSDSRWTGENEKLFF
DNA: TGTGCCAGCAGTGACTCGCGGTGGACAGGGGAGAATGAAAAACTGTTTTTT
D: TRBD1
V: TRBV6-4
size: -
J: TRBJ1-4